This T cell receptor (beta chain) was sequenced for a study of neurological immune-mediated disorders. The V gene's germline CDR1 is LGHNA and CDR2 YNFKEQ. The CDR3 runs 16 residues. Germline trimming cut 0 bases from V and 8 bases from J; bases unmatched to any gene: 10. 5'RACE generated cDNA with 10-nucleotide random UMIs. TCRdb independently ran MiXCR on the 5' RACE reads; one entry per CDR3 protein. The table records more than 95,000 distinct CDR3 sequences, 11% of them present only once. Time point in this sample: longitudinal time-point 3. The receptor's source is a female donor with HTLV-1-associated myelopathy (HAM/TSP). Input material: PBMCs. The chain links TRBV4-2 to TRBJ2-3; 8 bases are shared with TRBD1. CDR3 residues: CASSQEFGTGATTQYF. The DNA for the CDR3 is TGTGCCAGCAGCCAAGAGTTCGGGACAGGCGCAACTACGCAGTATTTT.